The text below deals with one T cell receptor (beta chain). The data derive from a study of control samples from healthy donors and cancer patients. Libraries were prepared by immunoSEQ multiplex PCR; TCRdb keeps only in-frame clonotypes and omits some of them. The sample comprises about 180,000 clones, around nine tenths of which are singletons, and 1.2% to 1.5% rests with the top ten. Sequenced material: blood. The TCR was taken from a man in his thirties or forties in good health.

The CDR3, as DNA: TGCAGCGTTGACGGGGGGGGCGGTGGAAACACCATATATTTT. Amino acids: CSVDGGGGGNTIYF. This chain links TRBV29-1 with TRBJ1-3; tentatively, D is TRBD1 (6 bases). V shed 3 bases and J shed 3 bases, with 12 bases lying between them. CDR1 is SQVTM, CDR2 ANQGSEA, per germline. CDR3 length: 14 amino acids.